Given below is one T cell receptor beta chain in context. The antigen is not known. MiXCR was run by TCRdb on the RT-PCR reads, yielding one entry per CDR3 protein. The sample shows 400,000 to 650,000 distinct CDR3 sequences, 6% to 9% of them seen only once. This record belongs to a study of response to subunit inactivated influenza vaccine. Study-level findings and limits: Authors proposed each seasonal influenza vaccination draws in few new T cells.

The CDR3 extends over 13 amino acids. V was shortened by 8 bases and J by 1 base, with 10 bases between the two germline ends. CDR1 MGHRA and CDR2 YSYEKL come from the germline V gene. The chain couples TRBV4-1 to TRBJ2-3; tentatively, D is TRBD2 (6 bases). The clonotype was recovered from a man aged 45 to 70 who received an inactivated influenza vaccine. Sample: PBMCs from blood, taken around 25 months after vaccination. CDR3 region: CASGRGGTDTQYF. The CDR3, as DNA: TGCGCCAGCGGGCGCGGGGGCACAGATACGCAGTATTTT.